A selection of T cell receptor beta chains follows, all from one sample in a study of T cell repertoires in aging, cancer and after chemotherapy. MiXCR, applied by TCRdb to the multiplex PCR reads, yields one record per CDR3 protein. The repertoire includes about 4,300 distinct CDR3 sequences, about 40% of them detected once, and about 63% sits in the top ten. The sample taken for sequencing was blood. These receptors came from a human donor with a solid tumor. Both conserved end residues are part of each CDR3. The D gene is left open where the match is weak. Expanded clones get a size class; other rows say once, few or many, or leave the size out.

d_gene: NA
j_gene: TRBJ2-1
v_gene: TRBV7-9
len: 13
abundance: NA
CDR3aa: CASSFLMYNEQFF
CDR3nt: TGTGCCAGCAGCTTCCTTATGTACAATGAGCAGTTCTTC

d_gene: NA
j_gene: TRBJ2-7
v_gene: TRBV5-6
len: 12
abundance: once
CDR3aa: CASSLFSDEQYF
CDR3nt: TGTGCCAGCAGCTTGTTTAGTGACGAGCAGTACTTC

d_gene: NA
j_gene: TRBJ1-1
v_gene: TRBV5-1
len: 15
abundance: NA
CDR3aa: CASSLAGVLNTEAFF
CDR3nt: TGCGCCAGCAGCTTGGCAGGGGTACTGAACACTGAAGCTTTCTTT

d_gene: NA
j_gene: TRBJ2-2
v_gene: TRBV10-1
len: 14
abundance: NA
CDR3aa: CASSEIRNTGELFF
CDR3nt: TGCGCCAGCAGTGAGATCAGGAACACCGGGGAGCTGTTTTTT

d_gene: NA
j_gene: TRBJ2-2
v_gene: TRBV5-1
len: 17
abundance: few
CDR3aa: CASSYGRSGTYTGELFF
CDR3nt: TGCGCCAGCAGCTATGGTCGGTCGGGGACATACACCGGGGAGCTGTTTTTT

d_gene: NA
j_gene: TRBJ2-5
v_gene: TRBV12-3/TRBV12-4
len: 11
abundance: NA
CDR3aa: CASRQNGVQYF
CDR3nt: TGTGCCAGCAGGCAGAATGGGGTCCAGTACTTC

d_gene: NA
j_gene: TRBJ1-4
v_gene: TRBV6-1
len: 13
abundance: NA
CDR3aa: CASRTPGGFSLFF
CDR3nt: TGTGCCAGCAGAACTCCGGGGGGATTTTCGCTGTTTTTT

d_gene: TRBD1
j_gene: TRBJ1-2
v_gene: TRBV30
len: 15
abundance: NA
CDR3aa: CAWTLTSQGAGGYTF
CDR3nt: TGTGCCTGGACCCTGACATCCCAGGGGGCTGGAGGCTACACCTTC

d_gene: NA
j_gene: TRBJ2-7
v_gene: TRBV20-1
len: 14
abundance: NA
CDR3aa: CSALSETATYEQYF
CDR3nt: TGCAGTGCTCTCTCCGAGACTGCAACCTACGAGCAGTACTTC

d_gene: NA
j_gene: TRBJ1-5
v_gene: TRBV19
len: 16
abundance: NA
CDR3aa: CASSIDGTGGNQPQHF
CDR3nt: TGTGCCAGTAGTATAGATGGCACAGGAGGAAATCAGCCCCAGCATTTT

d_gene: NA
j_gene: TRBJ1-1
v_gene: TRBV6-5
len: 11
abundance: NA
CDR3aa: CASSTAGEAFF
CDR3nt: TGTGCCAGCAGTACAGCTGGGGAAGCTTTCTTT

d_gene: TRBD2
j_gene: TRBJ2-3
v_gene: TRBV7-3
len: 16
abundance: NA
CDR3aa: CASSSRLAGGTDTQYF
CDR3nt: TGTGCCAGCAGCTCAAGACTAGCGGGGGGCACAGATACGCAGTATTTT

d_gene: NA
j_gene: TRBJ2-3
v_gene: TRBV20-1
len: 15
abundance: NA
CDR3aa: CSASLQVGGTDTQYF
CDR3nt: TGCAGTGCTAGCCTCCAGGTGGGAGGCACAGATACGCAGTATTTT

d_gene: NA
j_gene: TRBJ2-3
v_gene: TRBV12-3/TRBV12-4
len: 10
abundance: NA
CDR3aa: CASRRDTQYF
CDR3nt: TGTGCCAGTCGACGGGATACGCAGTATTTT

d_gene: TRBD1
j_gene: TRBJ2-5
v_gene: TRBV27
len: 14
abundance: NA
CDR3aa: CASSHPDRQETQYF
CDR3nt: TGTGCCAGCAGCCACCCGGACAGGCAAGAGACCCAGTACTTC

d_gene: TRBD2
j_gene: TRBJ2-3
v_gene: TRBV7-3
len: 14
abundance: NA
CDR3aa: CATSGGAAVDTQYF
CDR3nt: TGTGCCACCTCCGGGGGGGCGGCGGTAGATACGCAGTATTTT

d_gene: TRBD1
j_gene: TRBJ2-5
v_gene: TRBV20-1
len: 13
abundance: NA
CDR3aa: CSATGTVGETQYF
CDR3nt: TGCAGTGCTACCGGGACAGTCGGAGAGACCCAGTACTTC

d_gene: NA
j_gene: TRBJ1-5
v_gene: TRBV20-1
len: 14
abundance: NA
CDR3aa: CSARASGPNQPQHF
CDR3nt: TGCAGTGCTAGGGCCAGCGGACCTAATCAGCCCCAGCATTTT

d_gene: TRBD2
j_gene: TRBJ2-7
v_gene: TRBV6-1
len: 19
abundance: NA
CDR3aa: CASSPPPGLAGGRGYEQYF
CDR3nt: TGTGCCAGCAGTCCCCCCCCGGGACTAGCGGGAGGGCGGGGGTACGAGCAGTACTTC

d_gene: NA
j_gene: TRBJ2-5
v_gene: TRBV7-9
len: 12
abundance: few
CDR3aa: CASRLAGETQYF
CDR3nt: TGTGCCAGCAGACTGGCGGGAGAGACCCAGTACTTC

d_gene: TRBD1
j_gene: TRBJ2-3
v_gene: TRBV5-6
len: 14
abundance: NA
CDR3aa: CANSATGDTDTQYF
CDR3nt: TGTGCCAACAGCGCGACAGGGGACACAGATACGCAGTATTTT

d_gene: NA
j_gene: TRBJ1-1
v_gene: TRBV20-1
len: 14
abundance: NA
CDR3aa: CSAKMSGMNTEAFF
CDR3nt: TGCAGTGCCAAGATGTCAGGGATGAACACTGAAGCTTTCTTT

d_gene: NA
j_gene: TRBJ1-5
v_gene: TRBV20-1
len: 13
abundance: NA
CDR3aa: CSARGFGYQPQHF
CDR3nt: TGCAGTGCTAGAGGTTTTGGTTATCAGCCCCAGCATTTT

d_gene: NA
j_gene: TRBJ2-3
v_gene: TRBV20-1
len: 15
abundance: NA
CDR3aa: CSARAEPGPTDTQYF
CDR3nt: TGCAGTGCTAGAGCTGAGCCCGGGCCCACAGATACGCAGTATTTT

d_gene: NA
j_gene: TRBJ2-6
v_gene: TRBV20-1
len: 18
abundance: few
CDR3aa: CSARVPAGASSGANVLTF
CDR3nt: TGCAGTGCTAGAGTCCCCGCGGGGGCCTCGTCTGGGGCCAACGTCCTGACTTTC

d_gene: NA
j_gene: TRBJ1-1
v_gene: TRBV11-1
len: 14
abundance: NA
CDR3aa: CASSPPREDTEAFF
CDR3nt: TGTGCCAGCAGCCCACCCCGGGAGGACACTGAAGCTTTCTTT

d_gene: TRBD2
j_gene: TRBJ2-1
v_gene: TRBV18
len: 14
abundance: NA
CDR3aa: CASSPSGGDNEQFF
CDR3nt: TGTGCCAGCTCACCATCGGGGGGGGACAATGAGCAGTTCTTC

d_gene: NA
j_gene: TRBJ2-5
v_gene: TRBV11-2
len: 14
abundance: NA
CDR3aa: CASSLNPQGETQYF
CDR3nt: TGTGCCAGCAGCTTAAACCCCCAGGGAGAGACCCAGTACTTC

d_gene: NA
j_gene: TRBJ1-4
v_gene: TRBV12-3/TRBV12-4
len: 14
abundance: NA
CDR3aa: CASSLGGGVEKLFF
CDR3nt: TGTGCCAGCAGTTTAGGCGGTGGGGTTGAAAAACTGTTTTTT

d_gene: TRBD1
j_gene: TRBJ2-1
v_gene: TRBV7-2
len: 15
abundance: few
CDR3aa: CASSFVTGAYNEQFF
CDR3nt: TGTGCCAGCAGCTTTGTGACAGGGGCCTACAATGAGCAGTTCTTC

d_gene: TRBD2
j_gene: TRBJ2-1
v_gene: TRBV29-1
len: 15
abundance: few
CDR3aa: CSVKRGLAGVNEQFF
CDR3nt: TGCAGCGTTAAGAGAGGTCTAGCGGGAGTGAACGAGCAGTTCTTC

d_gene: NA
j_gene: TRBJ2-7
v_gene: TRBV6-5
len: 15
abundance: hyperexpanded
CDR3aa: CASSSVTGAIYEQYF
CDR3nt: TGTGCCAGCAGTTCCGTGACGGGGGCGATCTACGAGCAGTACTTC

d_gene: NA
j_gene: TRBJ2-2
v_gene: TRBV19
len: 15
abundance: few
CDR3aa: CASSIVGGNTGELFF
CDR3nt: TGTGCCAGTAGTATAGTAGGGGGGAACACCGGGGAGCTGTTTTTT

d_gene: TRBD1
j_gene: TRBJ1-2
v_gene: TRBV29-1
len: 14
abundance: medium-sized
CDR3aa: CSVDRIRDRVGYTF
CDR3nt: TGCAGCGTCGACAGAATCCGGGACAGGGTGGGCTACACCTTC

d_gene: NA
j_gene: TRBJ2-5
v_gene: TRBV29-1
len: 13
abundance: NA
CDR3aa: CSADTGLRETQYF
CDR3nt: TGCAGCGCTGATACAGGGTTGCGGGAGACCCAGTACTTC

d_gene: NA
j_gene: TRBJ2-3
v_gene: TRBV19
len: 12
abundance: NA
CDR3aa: CASSTRVDTQYF
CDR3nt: TGTGCCAGTAGTACTAGGGTAGATACGCAGTATTTT

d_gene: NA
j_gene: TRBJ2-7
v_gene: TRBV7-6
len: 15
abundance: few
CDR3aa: CASSLAPGVGYEQYF
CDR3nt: TGTGCCAGCAGCTTAGCACCCGGAGTGGGCTACGAGCAGTACTTC

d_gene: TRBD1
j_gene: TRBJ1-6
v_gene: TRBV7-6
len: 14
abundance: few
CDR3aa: CASSVGTVNSPLHF
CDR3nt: TGTGCCAGCAGCGTCGGGACAGTTAATTCACCCCTCCACTTT

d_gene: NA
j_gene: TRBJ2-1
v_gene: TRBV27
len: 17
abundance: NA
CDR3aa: CASRSSEGTMSYNEQFF
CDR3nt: TGTGCCAGCAGATCTTCAGAGGGGACGATGTCATACAATGAGCAGTTCTTC

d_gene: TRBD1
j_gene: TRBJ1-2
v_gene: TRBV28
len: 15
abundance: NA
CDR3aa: CASSTPDRDPMGYTF
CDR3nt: TGTGCCAGCAGTACCCCTGACAGGGACCCAATGGGCTACACCTTC

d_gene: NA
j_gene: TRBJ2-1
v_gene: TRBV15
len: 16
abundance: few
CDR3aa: CATSRDLDPSYNEQFF
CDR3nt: TGTGCCACCAGCAGAGATCTAGACCCGTCCTACAATGAGCAGTTCTTC

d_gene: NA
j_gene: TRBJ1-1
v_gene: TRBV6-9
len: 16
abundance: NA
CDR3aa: CASSNSGWGSNTEAFF
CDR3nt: TGTGCCAGCAGCAACTCCGGGTGGGGTTCGAACACTGAAGCTTTCTTT

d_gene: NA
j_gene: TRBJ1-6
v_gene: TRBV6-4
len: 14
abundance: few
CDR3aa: CASSDVWGNSPLHF
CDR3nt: TGTGCCAGCAGTGACGTTTGGGGTAATTCACCCCTCCACTTT

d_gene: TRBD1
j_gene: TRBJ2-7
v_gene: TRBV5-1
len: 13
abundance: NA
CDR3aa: CASSYLTGDEQYF
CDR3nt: TGCGCCAGCAGCTACCTCACAGGGGACGAGCAGTACTTC